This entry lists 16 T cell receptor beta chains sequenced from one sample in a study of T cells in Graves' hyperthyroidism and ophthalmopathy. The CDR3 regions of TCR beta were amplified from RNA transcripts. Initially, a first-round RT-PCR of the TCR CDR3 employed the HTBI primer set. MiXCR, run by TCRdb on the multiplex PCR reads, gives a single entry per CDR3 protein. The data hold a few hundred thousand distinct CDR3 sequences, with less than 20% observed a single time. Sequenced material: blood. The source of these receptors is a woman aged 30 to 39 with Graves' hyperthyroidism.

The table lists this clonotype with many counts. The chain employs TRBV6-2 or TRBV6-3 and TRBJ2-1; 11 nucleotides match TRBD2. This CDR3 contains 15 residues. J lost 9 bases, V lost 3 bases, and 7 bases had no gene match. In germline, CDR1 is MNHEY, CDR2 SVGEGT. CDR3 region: CASSYSLAGGAEQFF. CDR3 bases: TGTGCCAGCAGTTATTCTCTAGCGGGAGGCGCTGAGCAGTTCTTC.

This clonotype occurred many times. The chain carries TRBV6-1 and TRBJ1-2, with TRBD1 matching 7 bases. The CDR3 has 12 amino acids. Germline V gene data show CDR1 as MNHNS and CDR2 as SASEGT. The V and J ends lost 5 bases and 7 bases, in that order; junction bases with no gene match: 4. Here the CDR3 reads CASSYRGSGYTF. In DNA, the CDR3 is TGTGCCAGCAGTTACAGGGGTAGTGGCTACACCTTC.

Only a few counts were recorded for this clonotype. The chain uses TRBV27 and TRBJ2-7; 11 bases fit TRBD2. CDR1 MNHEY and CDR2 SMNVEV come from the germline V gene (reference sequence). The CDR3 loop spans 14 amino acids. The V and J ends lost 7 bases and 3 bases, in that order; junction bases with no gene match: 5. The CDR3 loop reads CASTRLAGNYEQYF. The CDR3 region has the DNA TGTGCCAGCACCCGACTAGCGGGAAACTACGAGCAGTACTTC.

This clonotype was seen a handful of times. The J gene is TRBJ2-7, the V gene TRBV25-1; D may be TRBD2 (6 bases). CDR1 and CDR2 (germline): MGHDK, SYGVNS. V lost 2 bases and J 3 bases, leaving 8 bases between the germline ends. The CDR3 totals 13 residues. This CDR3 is CASSEAGSYEQYF. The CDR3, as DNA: TGTGCCAGCAGTGAAGCGGGAAGCTACGAGCAGTACTTC.

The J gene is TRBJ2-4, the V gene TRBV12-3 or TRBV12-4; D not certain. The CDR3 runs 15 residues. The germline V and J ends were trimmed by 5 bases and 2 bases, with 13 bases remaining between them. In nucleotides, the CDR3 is TGTGCCAGCAGTCCCCTACGACTCACCAAAAACATTCAGTACTTC. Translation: CASSPLRLTKNIQYF.

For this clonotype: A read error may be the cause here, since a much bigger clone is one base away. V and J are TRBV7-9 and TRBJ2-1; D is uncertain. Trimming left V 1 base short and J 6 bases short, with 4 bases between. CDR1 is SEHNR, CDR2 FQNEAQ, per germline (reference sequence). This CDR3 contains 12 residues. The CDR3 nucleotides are TGTGCCAGCAGCTTAGTAATCAATGAGCAGTTCTTC. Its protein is CASSLVINEQFF.

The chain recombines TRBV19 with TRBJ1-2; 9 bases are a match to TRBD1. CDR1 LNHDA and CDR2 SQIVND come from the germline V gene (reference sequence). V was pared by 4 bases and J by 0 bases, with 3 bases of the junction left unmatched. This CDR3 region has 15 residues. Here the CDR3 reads CASSTGQGANYGYTF. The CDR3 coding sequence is TGTGCCAGTAGTACGGGACAGGGAGCTAACTATGGCTACACCTTC.

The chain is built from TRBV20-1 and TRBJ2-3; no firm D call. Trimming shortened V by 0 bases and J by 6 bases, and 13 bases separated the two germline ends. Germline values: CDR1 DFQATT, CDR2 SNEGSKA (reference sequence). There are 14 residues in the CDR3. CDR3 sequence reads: CSARDASSADTQYF. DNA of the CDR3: TGCAGTGCTAGAGATGCAAGCTCTGCGGATACGCAGTATTTT.

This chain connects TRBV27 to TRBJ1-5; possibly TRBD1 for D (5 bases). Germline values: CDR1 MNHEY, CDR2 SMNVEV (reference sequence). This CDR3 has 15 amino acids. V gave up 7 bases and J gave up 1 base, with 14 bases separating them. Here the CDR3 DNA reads TGTGCCAGCAAACCGGGACCGCAAAGCAATCAGCCCCAGCATTTT. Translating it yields CASKPGPQSNQPQHF.

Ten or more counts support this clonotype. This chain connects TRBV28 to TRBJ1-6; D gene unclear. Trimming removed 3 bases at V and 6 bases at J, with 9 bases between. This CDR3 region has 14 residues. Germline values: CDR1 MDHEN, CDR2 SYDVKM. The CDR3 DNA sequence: TGTGCCAGCAGTTTGTGGCAGGCTAATTCACCCCTCCACTTT. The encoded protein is CASSLWQANSPLHF.

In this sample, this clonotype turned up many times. The CDR3 region has the DNA TGTGCCAGCAGCTTGTGGGGGATGAACACTGAAGCTTTCTTT. Residues: CASSLWGMNTEAFF. The chain is built from TRBV7-9 and TRBJ1-1; possible D gene TRBD1, 5 bases. V was pared by 3 bases and J by 0 bases, with 8 bases between. This CDR3 is 14 amino acids long. The V gene's germline CDR1 is SEHNR and CDR2 FQNEAQ (reference sequence).

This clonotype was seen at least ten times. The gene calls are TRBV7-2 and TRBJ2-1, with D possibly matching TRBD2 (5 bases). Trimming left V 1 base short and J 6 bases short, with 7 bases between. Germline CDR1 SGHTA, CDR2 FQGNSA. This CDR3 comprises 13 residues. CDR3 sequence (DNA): TGTGCCAGCAGCTTAGGGACTTCCAATGAGCAGTTCTTC. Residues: CASSLGTSNEQFF.

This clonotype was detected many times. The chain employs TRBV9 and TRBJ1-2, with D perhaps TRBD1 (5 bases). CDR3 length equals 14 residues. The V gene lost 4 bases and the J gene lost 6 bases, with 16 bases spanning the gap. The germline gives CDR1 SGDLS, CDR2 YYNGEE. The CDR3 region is CASSPATGMDGYTF. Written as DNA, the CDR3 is TGTGCCAGCAGCCCCGCAACAGGAATGGATGGCTACACCTTC.

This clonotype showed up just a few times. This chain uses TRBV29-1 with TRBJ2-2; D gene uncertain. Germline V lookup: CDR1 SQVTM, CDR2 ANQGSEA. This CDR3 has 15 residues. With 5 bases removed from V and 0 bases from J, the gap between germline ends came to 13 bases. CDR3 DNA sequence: TGCAGCGTTTCGGCCAGTCTCGCGAACACCGGGGAGCTGTTTTTT. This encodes CSVSASLANTGELFF.

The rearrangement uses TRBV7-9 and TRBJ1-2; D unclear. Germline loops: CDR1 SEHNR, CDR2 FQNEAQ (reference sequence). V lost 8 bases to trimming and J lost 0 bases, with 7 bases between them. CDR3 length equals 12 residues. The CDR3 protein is CASAPANYGYTF. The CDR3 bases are TGTGCCAGCGCCCCTGCTAACTATGGCTACACCTTC.

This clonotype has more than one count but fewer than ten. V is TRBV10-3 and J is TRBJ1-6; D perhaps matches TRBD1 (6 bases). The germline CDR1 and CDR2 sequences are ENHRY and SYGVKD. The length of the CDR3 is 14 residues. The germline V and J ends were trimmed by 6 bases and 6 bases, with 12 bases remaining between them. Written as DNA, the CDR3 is TGTGCCATCAGCTTAGGGGGAGGTAATTCACCCCTCCACTTT. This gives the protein CAISLGGGNSPLHF.